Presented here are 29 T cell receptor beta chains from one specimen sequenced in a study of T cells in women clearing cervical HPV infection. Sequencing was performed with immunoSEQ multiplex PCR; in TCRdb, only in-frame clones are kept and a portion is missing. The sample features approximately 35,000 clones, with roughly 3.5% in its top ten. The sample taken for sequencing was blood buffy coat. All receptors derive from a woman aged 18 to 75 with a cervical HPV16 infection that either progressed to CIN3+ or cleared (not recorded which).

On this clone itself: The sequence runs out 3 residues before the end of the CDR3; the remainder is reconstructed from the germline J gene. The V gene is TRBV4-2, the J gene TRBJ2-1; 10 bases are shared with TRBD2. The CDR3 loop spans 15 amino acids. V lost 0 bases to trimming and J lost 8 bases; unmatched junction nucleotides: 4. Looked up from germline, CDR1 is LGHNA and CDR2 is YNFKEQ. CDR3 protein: CASSQEASGSDEQFF. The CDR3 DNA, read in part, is TGTGCCAGCAGCCAAGAGGCTAGCGGGAGTGATGAG.

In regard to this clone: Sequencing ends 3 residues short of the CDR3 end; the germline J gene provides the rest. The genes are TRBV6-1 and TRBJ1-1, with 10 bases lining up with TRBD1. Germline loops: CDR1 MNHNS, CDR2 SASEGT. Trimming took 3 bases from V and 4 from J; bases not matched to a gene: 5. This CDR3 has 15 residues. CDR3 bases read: TGTGCCAGCAGTGACCCTTGGACAGGGGGCACTGAA. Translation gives CASSDPWTGGTE. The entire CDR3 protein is CASSDPWTGGTEAFF.

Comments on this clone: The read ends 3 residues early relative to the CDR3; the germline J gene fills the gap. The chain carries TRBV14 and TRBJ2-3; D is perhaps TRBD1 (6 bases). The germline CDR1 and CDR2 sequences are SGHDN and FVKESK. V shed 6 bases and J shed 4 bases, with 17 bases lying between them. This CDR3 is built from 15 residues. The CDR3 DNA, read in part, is TGTGCCAGCAGTCTCTATCAGGGGTACGCAGATACG. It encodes CASSLYQGYADT. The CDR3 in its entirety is CASSLYQGYADTQYF. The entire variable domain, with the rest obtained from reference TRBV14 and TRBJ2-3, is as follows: EAGVTQFPSHSVIEKGQTVTLRCDPISGHDNLYWYRRVMGKEIKFLLHFVKESKQDESGMPNNRFLAERTGGTYSTLKVQPAELEDSGVYFCASSLYQGYADTQYFGPGTRLTVL.

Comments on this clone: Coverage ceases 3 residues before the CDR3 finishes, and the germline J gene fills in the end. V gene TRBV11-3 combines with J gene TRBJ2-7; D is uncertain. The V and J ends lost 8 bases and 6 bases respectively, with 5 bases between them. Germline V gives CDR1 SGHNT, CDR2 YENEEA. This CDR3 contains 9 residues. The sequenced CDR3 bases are TGTGCCAGCGTCGTCGAG. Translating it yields CASVVE. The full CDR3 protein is CASVVEQYF.

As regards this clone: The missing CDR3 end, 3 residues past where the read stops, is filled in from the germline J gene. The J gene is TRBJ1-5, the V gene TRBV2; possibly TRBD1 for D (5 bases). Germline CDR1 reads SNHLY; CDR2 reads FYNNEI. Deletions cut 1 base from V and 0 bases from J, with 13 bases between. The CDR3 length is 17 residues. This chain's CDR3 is CASSEGLGQGSNQPQHF. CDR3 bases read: TGTGCCAGCAGTGAAGGATTGGGGCAGGGTAGCAATCAGCCC.

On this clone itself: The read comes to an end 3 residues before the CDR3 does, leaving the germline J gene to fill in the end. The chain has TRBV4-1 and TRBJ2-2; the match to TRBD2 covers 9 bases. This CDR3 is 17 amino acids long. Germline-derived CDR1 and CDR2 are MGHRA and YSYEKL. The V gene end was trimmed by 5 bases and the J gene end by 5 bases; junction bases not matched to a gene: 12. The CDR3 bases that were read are TGCGCCAGCAGCTTCGGGGCGGGGGGGCCGGGGACCGGGGAG. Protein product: CASSFGAGGPGTGE. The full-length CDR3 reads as CASSFGAGGPGTGELFF.

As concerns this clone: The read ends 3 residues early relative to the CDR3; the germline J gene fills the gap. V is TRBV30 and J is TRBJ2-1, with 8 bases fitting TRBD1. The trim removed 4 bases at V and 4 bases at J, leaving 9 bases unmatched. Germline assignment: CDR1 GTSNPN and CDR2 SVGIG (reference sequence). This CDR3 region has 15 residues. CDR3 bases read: TGTGCCTGGACCGCGGTGGACAGGGATTACAATGAG. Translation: CAWTAVDRDYNE. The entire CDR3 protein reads CAWTAVDRDYNEQFF. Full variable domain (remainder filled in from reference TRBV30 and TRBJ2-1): SQTIHQWPATLVQPVGSPLSLECTVEGTSNPNLYWYRQAAGRGLQLLFYSVGIGQISSEVPQNLSASRPQDRQFILSSKKLLLSDSGFYLCAWTAVDRDYNEQFFGPGTRLTVL.

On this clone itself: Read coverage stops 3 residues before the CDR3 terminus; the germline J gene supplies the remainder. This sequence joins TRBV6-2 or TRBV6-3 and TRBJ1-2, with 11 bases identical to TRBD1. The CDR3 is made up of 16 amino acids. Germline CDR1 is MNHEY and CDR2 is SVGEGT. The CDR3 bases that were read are TGTGCCAGCAGTTCCATTCCGGGACAGGGGGACGACGAC. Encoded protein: CASSSIPGQGDDD. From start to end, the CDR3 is CASSSIPGQGDDDYTF.

The covered CDR3 bases are TGTGCCAGCAGTTTTAGTTTCGGGAAGGGGGTGGGAGCGTCACCC. Encoded protein: CASSFSFGKGVGASP. Given in full, the CDR3 is CASSFSFGKGVGASPLHF. The V and J genes are TRBV28 and TRBJ1-6, with D possibly TRBD1 on 6 matching bases. The CDR3 end falls 3 residues outside the read, so it is completed with the germline J gene. CDR1 MDHEN and CDR2 SYDVKM come from the germline V gene. V was pared by 3 bases and J by 10 bases, with 25 bases between. This CDR3 spans 18 amino acids.

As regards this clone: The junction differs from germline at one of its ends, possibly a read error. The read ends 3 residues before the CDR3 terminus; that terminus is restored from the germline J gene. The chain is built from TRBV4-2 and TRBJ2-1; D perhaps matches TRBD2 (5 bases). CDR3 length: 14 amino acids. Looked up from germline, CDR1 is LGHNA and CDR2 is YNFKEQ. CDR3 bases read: TGCGCCAGCAGCCAAGAAGGGTTTGGAGGTGAG. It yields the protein CASSQEGFGGE. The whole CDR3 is CASSQEGFGGEQFF.

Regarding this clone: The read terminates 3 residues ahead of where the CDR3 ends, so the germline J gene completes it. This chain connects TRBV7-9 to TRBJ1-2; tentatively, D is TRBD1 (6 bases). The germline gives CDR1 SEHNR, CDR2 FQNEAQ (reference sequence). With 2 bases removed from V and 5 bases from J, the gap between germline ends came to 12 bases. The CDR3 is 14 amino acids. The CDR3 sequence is CASSLRTETYGYTF. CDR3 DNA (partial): TGTGCCAGCAGCTTACGGACAGAGACTTATGGC.

The sequenced part of the CDR3 DNA is TGTGCCAGCAGGGGGCCCTCCGGGGAG. Translating it yields CASRGPSGE. The entire CDR3 is CASRGPSGELFF. The V and J genes are TRBV12-3 or TRBV12-4 and TRBJ2-2; a weak D match, TRBD1 (5 bases). Sequencing ends 3 residues short of the CDR3 end; the germline J gene provides the rest. The CDR3 runs 12 residues. V was cut by 6 bases and J by 6 bases, with 8 bases left in between.

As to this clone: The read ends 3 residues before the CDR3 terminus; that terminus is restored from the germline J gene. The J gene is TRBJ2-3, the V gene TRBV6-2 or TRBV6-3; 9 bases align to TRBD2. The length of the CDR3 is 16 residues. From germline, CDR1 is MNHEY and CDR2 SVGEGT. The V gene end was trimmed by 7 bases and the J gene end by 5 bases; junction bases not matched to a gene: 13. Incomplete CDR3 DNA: TGTGCCAGCATCATGGGGGCGGGAGGGCCTAAAGATACG. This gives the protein CASIMGAGGPKDT. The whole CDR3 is CASIMGAGGPKDTQYF.

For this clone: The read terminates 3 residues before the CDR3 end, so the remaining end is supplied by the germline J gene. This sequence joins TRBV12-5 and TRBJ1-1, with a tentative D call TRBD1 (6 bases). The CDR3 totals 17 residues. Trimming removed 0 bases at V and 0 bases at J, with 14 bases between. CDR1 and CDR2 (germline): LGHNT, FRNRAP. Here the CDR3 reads CASGLVLGQGLNTEAFF. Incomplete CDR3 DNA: TGTGCTAGTGGTTTGGTACTGGGGCAGGGGTTGAACACTGAA.

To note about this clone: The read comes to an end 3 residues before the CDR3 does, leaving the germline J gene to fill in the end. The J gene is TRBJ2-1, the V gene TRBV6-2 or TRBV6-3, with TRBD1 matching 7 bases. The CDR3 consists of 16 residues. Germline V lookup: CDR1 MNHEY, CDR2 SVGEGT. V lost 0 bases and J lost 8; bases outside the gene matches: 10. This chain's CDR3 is CASSYSGGPLPDEQFF. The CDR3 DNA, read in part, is TGTGCCAGCAGTTACTCAGGGGGCCCCCTCCCCGATGAG.

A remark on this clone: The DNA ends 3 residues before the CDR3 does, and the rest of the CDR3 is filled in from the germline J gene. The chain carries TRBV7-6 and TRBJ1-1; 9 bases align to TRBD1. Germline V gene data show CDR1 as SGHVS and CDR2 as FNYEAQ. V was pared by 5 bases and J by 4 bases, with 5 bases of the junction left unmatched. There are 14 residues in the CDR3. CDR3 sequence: CASSVGQGSTEAFF. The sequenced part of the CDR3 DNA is TGTGCCAGCAGCGTCGGACAGGGGTCCACTGAA.

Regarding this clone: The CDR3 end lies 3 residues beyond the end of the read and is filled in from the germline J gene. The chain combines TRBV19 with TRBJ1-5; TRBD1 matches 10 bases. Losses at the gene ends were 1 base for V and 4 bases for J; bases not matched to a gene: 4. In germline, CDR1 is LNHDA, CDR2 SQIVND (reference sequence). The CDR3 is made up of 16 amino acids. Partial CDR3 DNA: TGTGCCAGTAGTATAGCGACAGGGGGCTTTAATCAGCCC. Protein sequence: CASSIATGGFNQP. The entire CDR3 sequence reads CASSIATGGFNQPQHF.

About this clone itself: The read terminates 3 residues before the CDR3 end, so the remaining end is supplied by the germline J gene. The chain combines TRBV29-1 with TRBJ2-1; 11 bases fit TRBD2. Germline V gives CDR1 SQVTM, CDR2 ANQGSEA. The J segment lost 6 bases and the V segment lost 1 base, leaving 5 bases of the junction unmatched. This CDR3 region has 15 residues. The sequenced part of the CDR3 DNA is TGCAGCGTTGAAGTAGCGGGGGGGGGCAGCAATGAG. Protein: CSVEVAGGGSNE. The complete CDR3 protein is CSVEVAGGGSNEQFF.

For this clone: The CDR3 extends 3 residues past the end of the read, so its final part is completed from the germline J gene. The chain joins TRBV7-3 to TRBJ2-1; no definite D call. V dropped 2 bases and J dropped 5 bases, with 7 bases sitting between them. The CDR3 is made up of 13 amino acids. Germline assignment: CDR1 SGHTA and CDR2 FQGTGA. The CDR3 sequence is CASSLGANNEQFF. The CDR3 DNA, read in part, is TGTGCCAGCAGCTTAGGAGCGAACAATGAG.

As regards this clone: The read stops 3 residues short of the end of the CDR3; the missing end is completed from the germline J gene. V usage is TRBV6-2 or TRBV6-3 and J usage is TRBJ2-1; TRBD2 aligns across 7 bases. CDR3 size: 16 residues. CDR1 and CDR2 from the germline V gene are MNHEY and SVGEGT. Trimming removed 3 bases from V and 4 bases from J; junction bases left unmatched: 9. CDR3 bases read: TGTGCCAGCAGTTATAGACTCGGGGGGACGTACAATGAG. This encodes CASSYRLGGTYNE. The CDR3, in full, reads CASSYRLGGTYNEQFF.

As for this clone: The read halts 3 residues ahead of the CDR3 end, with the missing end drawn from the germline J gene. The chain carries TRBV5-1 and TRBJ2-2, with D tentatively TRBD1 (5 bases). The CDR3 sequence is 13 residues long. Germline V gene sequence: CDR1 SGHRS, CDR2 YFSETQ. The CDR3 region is CASSFDRNSPLFF. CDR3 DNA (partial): TGCGCCAGCAGCTTTGACAGAAATTCACCG.

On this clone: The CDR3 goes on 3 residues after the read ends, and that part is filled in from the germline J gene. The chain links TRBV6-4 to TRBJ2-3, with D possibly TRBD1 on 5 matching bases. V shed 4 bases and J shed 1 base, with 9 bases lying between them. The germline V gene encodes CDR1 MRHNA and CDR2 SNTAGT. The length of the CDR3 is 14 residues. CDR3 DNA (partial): TGTGCCAGCAGTGGGCAGGGTGGCACAGATACG. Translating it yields CASSGQGGTDT. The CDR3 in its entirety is CASSGQGGTDTQYF.

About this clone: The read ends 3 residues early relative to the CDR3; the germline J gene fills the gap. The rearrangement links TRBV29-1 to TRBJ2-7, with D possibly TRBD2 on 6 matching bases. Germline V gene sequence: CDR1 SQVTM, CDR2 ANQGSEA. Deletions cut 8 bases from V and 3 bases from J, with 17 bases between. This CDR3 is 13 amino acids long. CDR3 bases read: TGCAGCATCTCGGAGGGCCCCCACTACGAG. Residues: CSISEGPHYE. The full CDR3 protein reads CSISEGPHYEQYF.

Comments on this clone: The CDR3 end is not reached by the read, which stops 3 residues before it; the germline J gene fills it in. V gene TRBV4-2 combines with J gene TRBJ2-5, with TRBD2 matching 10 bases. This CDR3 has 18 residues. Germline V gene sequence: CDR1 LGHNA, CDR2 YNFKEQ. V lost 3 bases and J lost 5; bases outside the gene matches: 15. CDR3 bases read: TGTGCCAGCAGCCAGGGCCAGGCTAGCGGGGGATTTGTGGAGACC. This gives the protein CASSQGQASGGFVET. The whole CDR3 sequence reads CASSQGQASGGFVETQYF.

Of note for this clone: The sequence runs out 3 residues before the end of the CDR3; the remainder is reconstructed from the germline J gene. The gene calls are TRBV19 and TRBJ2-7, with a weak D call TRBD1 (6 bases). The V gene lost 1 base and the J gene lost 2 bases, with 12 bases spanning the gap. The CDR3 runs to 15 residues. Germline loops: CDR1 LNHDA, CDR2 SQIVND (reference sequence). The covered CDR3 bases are TGTGCCAGTAGTATAGTCGAGGACAGTACCTACGAG. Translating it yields CASSIVEDSTYE. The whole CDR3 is CASSIVEDSTYEQYF.

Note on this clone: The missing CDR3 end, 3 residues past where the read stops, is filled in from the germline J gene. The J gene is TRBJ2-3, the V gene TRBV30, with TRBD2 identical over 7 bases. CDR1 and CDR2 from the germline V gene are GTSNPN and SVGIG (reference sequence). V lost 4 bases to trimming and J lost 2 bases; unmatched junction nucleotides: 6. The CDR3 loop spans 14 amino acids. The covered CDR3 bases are TGTGCCTGGACCCCGGGACTACACACAGATACG. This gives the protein CAWTPGLHTDT. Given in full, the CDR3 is CAWTPGLHTDTQYF.

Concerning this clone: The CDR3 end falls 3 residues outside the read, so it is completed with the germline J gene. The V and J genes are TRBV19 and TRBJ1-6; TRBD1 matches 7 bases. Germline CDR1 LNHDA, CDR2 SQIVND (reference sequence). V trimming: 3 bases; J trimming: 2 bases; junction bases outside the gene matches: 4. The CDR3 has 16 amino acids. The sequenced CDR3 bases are TGTGCCAGTAGTATGCAGGGGGAGACCTATAATTCACCC. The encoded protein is CASSMQGETYNSP. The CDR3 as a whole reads CASSMQGETYNSPLHF.

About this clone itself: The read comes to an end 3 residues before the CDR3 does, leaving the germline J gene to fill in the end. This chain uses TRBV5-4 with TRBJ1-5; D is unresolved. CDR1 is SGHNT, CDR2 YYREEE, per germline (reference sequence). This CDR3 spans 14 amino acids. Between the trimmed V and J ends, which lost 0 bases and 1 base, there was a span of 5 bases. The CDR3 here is CASSLGGSNQPQHF. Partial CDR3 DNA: TGTGCCAGCAGCTTGGGCGGGAGCAATCAGCCC.

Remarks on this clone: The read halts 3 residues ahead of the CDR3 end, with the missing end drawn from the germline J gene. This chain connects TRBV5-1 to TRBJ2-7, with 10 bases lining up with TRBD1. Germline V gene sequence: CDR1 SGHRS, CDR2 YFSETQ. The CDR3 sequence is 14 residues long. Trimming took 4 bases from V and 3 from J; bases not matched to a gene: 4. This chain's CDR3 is CASSPGQGIYEQYF. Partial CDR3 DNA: TGCGCCAGCAGCCCGGGACAGGGGATCTACGAG.